Listed below are T cell receptor beta chains from one sample, sequenced in a study of shared clonotypes between healthy human individuals. The data were produced by immunoSEQ multiplex PCR, yet TCRdb's version contains in-frame clones alone and is incomplete. The sample contains around 2.3 million clones, roughly 95% of which appear only once. The sequenced material came from naive CD4+ T cells sorted from blood. The receptors originated from a man between 18 and 29 years old in good health. The CDR3 runs from the conserved cysteine through the conserved F or W. D genes are given only for firm matches.

cdr3_length j_call v_call d_call cdr3_nt cdr3_aa
16 TRBJ1-5 TRBV19 - TGTGCCAGTAGTTCAACCGGGACCCTTCGCAATCAGCCCCAGCATTTT CASSSTGTLRNQPQHF
12 TRBJ1-6 TRBV10-3 - TGTGCCTCGACCGGGGGGGATTCACCCCTCCACTTT CASTGGDSPLHF
15 TRBJ1-4 TRBV25-1 TRBD1 TGTGCCAGCAGTGAATGGGCAGGGGGGAATGAAAAACTGTTTTTT CASSEWAGGNEKLFF
14 TRBJ2-7 TRBV10-3 - TGTGCCATCAGTAGCGGGACAATCTCCTACGAGCAGTACTTC CAISSGTISYEQYF
15 TRBJ1-2 TRBV5-1 TRBD1 TGCGCCAGCAGCTTGGATGGGACAGAGTTCTATGGCTACACCTTC CASSLDGTEFYGYTF
16 TRBJ1-1 TRBV18 - TGTGCCAGCTCACCAAGTGGAAGGGGCCTGAACACTGAAGCTTTCTTT CASSPSGRGLNTEAFF
14 TRBJ2-1 TRBV2 - TGTGCCAGCAGCGGGGGGCTACAGTACAATGAGCAGTTCTTC CASSGGLQYNEQFF
13 TRBJ1-5 TRBV6-5 - TGTGCCAGCAGTTCTTTCCGAGGTCAGCCCCAGCATTTT CASSSFRGQPQHF
15 TRBJ1-1 TRBV18 TRBD1 TGTGCCAGCTCACCACGGACAGGGAGCAACACTGAAGCTTTCTTT CASSPRTGSNTEAFF
18 TRBJ2-4 TRBV4-3 - TGCGCCAGCAGCCAATCCTTCGGGGGAAGCGGGGCCAAAAACATTCAGTACTTC CASSQSFGGSGAKNIQYF
14 TRBJ2-5 TRBV18 TRBD1 TGTGCCAGCTCACCAGGGACAGGGGGCCCGACCCAGTACTTC CASSPGTGGPTQYF
13 TRBJ2-2 TRBV5-1 - TGCGCCAGCAGCTTGGGGTACACCGGGGAGCTGTTTTTT CASSLGYTGELFF
15 TRBJ2-2 TRBV7-2 - TGTGCCAGCAGCACCGGGACTCCGAACACCGGGGAGCTGTTTTTT CASSTGTPNTGELFF
11 TRBJ1-1 TRBV6-6 - TGTGCCAGCATGCTGAACACTGAAGCTTTCTTT CASMLNTEAFF
14 TRBJ2-7 TRBV18 - TGTGCCAGCTCACCCGAAACAGGGCCCTACGAGCAGTACTTC CASSPETGPYEQYF
16 TRBJ2-5 TRBV6-6 - TGTGCCAGCAGGCCCCCTCTCCGATACCAACAAGAGACCCAGTACTTC CASRPPLRYQQETQYF
13 TRBJ2-3 TRBV6-6 - TGTGCCAGCAGGGGACATGACGGAGATACGCAGTATTTT CASRGHDGDTQYF
15 TRBJ2-5 TRBV5-6 TRBD2 TGTGCCAGCTCCCCCCGGGGGGGGTATCAAGAGACCCAGTACTTC CASSPRGGYQETQYF
13 TRBJ2-5 TRBV18 - TGTGCCAGCTCACCACTCGCTCTGGAGACCCAGTACTTC CASSPLALETQYF
16 TRBJ2-3 TRBV6-6 TRBD2 TGTGCCAGCAGTTCCGCGGGACTAGCGGGAGAAGGTACGCAGTATTTT CASSSAGLAGEGTQYF
14 TRBJ2-3 TRBV6-5 - TGTGCCAGCAGTCAGGGGGGAGCCACAGATACGCAGTATTTT CASSQGGATDTQYF
16 TRBJ2-6 TRBV30 TRBD1 TGTGCCTGGAGAGCCGGGACAGGCTCTGGGGCCAACGTCCTGACTTTC CAWRAGTGSGANVLTF
14 TRBJ1-1 TRBV14 - TGTGCCAGCAGCCTCCTAAACGGTAACACTGAAGCTTTCTTT CASSLLNGNTEAFF